Listed here are 23 T cell receptor beta chains from one sample, sequenced in a study of T cell repertoires in cytomegalovirus infection. TCRdb fed the reads into MiXCR, producing one record per CDR3 protein. The sample includes hundreds of thousands of distinct CDR3 sequences, around 35% of them seen just once. These receptors have no identified antigens. The material was cultured PBMCs, obtained from culture after CMV antigen stimulation. These receptors were obtained from a human donor in good health (CMV status not recorded). Some clones in this sample may be carry-over from other donors' samples.

The rearrangement uses TRBV20-1 and TRBJ1-1, with D possibly matching TRBD1 (6 bases). V lost 1 base, J lost 2 bases, and 17 bases lay in between. Germline CDR1 reads DFQATT; CDR2 reads SNEGSKA (reference sequence). This CDR3 has 16 amino acids. This CDR3 is CSARGNPGHLNTEAFF. The CDR3 coding sequence is TGCAGTGCTAGAGGAAACCCGGGACACCTAAACACTGAAGCTTTCTTT.

This clonotype occurred a few times. V usage is TRBV6-2 or TRBV6-3 and J usage is TRBJ2-7, with TRBD1 matching over 8 bases. This CDR3 comprises 15 residues. V trimming: 5 bases; J trimming: 7 bases; junction bases outside the gene matches: 13. The V gene's germline CDR1 is MNHEY and CDR2 SVGEGT. The CDR3 here is CASSTGQGRTEEQYF. The DNA for the CDR3 is TGTGCCAGCAGTACCGGACAGGGAAGGACGGAGGAGCAGTACTTC.

J is TRBJ1-5 and V is TRBV19; D possibly corresponds to TRBD1 (5 bases). V was shortened by 6 bases and J by 0 bases, with 12 bases between the two germline ends. CDR1 is LNHDA, CDR2 SQIVND, per germline (reference sequence). The length of the CDR3 is 15 residues. Written as DNA, the CDR3 is TGTGCCAGTAGACCCGACAGTTATAGCAATCAGCCCCAGCATTTT. Translating it yields CASRPDSYSNQPQHF. The whole variable domain, remainder taken from reference TRBV19 and TRBJ1-5, is DGGITQSPKYLFRKEGQNVTLSCEQNLNHDAMYWYRQDPGQGLRLIYYSQIVNDFQKGDIAEGYSVSREKKESFPLTVTSAQKNPTAFYLCASRPDSYSNQPQHFGDGTRLSIL.

J is TRBJ2-7 and V is TRBV5-6; 13 nucleotides match TRBD2. The length of the CDR3 is 16 residues. With V trimmed by 2 bases and J by 3 bases, 5 bases remained unmatched. The V gene's germline CDR1 is SGHDT and CDR2 YYEEEE. The CDR3 sequence is CASSLYRLAGGYEQYF. For the CDR3, the DNA is TGTGCCAGCAGCTTATACAGACTAGCGGGAGGCTACGAGCAGTACTTC. The full variable domain, completed using reference TRBV5-6 and TRBJ2-7, is DAGVTQSPTHLIKTRGQQVTLRCSPKSGHDTVSWYQQALGQGPQFIFQYYEEEERQRGNFPDRFSGHQFPNYSSELNVNALLLGDSALYLCASSLYRLAGGYEQYFGPGTRLTVT.

V gene TRBV24-1 combines with J gene TRBJ1-1, with unresolved D. V lost 7 bases to trimming and J lost 0 bases, with 14 bases between them. The CDR3 loop spans 15 amino acids. Germline CDR1 is KGHDR and CDR2 is SFDVKD. The CDR3 region has the DNA TGTGCCACCAGAAGGCGTCAGATCATGAACACTGAAGCTTTCTTT. This encodes CATRRRQIMNTEAFF.

In this sample, this clonotype turned up a few times. This chain connects TRBV6-5 to TRBJ2-7, with D perhaps TRBD1 or TRBD2 (5 bases each). The V end was cut by 4 bases, the J end by 3 bases, with 16 bases between. The CDR3 is 15 amino acids. Germline V gene sequence: CDR1 MNHEY, CDR2 SVGAGI. The CDR3 loop is CASSSWTYGGYEQYF. CDR3 nucleotide sequence: TGTGCCAGCAGTTCCTGGACTTATGGGGGCTACGAGCAGTACTTC.

This clonotype has a count of ten or more. The rearrangement uses TRBV6-1 and TRBJ1-1, with D possibly being TRBD1 (6 bases). This CDR3 is 14 amino acids long. Germline V CDR1 and CDR2: MNHNS, SASEGT. Deletions cut 2 bases from V and 3 bases from J, with 10 bases between. This CDR3 is CASSETRGDTEAFF. CDR3 coding DNA: TGTGCCAGCAGTGAAACAAGGGGGGACACTGAAGCTTTCTTT.

With regard to this clonotype: One end of the junction varies from germline; a read error may be responsible. The V gene is TRBV4-2, the J gene TRBJ2-3, with D tentatively TRBD2 (5 bases). The CDR3 loop spans 15 amino acids. In germline, CDR1 is LGHNA, CDR2 YNFKEQ. CDR3 coding DNA: TGTGCCAGCACCCAAACTAGAGGTGGCACAGATACGCAGTATTTT. Its protein product is CASTQTRGGTDTQYF.

The rearrangement joins TRBV5-1 to TRBJ1-5; 7 bases agree with TRBD1. The V gene's germline CDR1 is SGHRS and CDR2 YFSETQ. V gave up 4 bases and J gave up 5 bases; unmatched junction bases: 9. This CDR3 has 15 residues. The CDR3 sequence is CASSRGTDPDQPQHF. Written as DNA, the CDR3 is TGCGCCAGCAGCCGCGGGACAGACCCAGATCAGCCCCAGCATTTT.

This clonotype was detected only a few times. Written as DNA, the CDR3 is TGTGCCAGCAGCTTACGCGGCGGGGCCGCCTACAATGAGCAGTTCTTC. It translates to CASSLRGGAAYNEQFF. The chain combines TRBV7-9 with TRBJ2-1, with D perhaps matching TRBD2 (6 bases). Germline assignment: CDR1 SEHNR and CDR2 FQNEAQ (reference sequence). The CDR3 sequence is 16 residues long. V lost 2 bases, J lost 2 bases, and 13 bases lay in between.

This clonotype was picked up a small number of times. V and J are TRBV10-2 and TRBJ2-1; tentatively, D is TRBD2 (5 bases). The germline CDR1 and CDR2 sequences are WSHSY and SAAADI. The CDR3 has 16 amino acids. V lost 7 bases and J 5 bases, leaving 21 bases between the germline ends. As DNA, the CDR3 is TGCGCCAGCACCCGACTTGCGGCTAGCCAAAACAATGAGCAGTTCTTC. Protein: CASTRLAASQNNEQFF.

This clonotype was recorded many times. V usage is TRBV7-2 and J usage is TRBJ2-7; D possibly corresponds to TRBD2 (6 bases). The CDR3 length is 16 residues. Germline loops: CDR1 SGHTA, CDR2 FQGNSA. Trimming took 3 bases from V and 6 from J, leaving 21 bases between them. The DNA of the CDR3 is TGTGCCAGCAGCTTTATGTCAGGGCTAGCGATGTTCGAGCAGTACTTC. This codes for CASSFMSGLAMFEQYF.

The CDR3 DNA sequence: TGTGCCAGCGGTAGCGGGAGGGCCTCCTACAATGAGCAGTTCTTC. It codes for CASGSGRASYNEQFF. The gene calls are TRBV27 and TRBJ2-1, with 11 bases lining up with TRBD2. The CDR3 is 15 residues long. The V and J ends lost 8 bases and 0 bases, in that order; junction bases with no gene match: 3. In germline, CDR1 is MNHEY, CDR2 SMNVEV (reference sequence).

This clonotype has only a few counts. The gene calls are TRBV29-1 and TRBJ2-3; 8 bases agree with TRBD1. Germline trimming cut 7 bases from V and 2 bases from J; bases unmatched to any gene: 5. The length of the CDR3 is 13 residues. Germline V CDR1 and CDR2: SQVTM, ANQGSEA. This CDR3 reads CSADRGPTDTQYF. CDR3 DNA sequence: TGCAGCGCTGACAGGGGACCCACAGATACGCAGTATTTT.

This clonotype was seen a few times. The J gene is TRBJ2-7, the V gene TRBV19; no clear D gene. V lost 7 bases and J 4 bases, leaving 14 bases between the germline ends. Germline CDR1 LNHDA, CDR2 SQIVND (reference sequence). The CDR3 is 13 amino acids. The DNA for the CDR3 is TGTGCCAGTACTCCACGCGGCAGGTACGAGCAGTACTTC. It translates to CASTPRGRYEQYF.

CDR3 in amino acids: CASYSGRAHEQYF. The CDR3 DNA follows: TGCGCCAGCTATAGCGGGAGGGCCCACGAGCAGTACTTC. This chain links TRBV10-2 with TRBJ2-7, with 11 bases lining up with TRBD2. V was pared by 8 bases and J by 5 bases, with 5 bases of the junction left unmatched. Germline CDR1 is WSHSY and CDR2 is SAAADI. CDR3 length equals 13 residues.

This clonotype came up a few times. This chain uses TRBV7-6 with TRBJ2-5; D call uncertain. Germline lookup yields CDR1 SGHVS and CDR2 FNYEAQ. The germline V and J ends were trimmed by 5 bases and 4 bases, with 8 bases remaining between them. The CDR3 is made up of 12 amino acids. CDR3 region: CASSQTRETQYF. The DNA for the CDR3 is TGTGCCAGCAGCCAGACGAGAGAGACCCAGTACTTC. Complete variable domain (other parts from reference TRBV7-6 and TRBJ2-5): GAGVSQSPRYKVTKRGQDVALRCDPISGHVSLYWYRQALGQGPEFLTYFNYEAQQDKSGLPNDRFSAERPEGSISTLTIQRTEQRDSAMYRCASSQTRETQYFGPGTRLLVL.

This chain links TRBV6-5 with TRBJ1-1; D is perhaps TRBD1 (5 bases). CDR1 and CDR2 (germline): MNHEY, SVGAGI. The CDR3 is 14 amino acids. V lost 2 bases, J lost 5 bases, and 12 bases lay in between. The CDR3 sequence is CASSYRAGGTEAFF. For the CDR3, the DNA is TGTGCCAGCAGTTACAGGGCCGGGGGGACTGAAGCTTTCTTT.

This clonotype has a handful of counts. The genes are TRBV20-1 and TRBJ2-5; D is unresolved. The CDR3 loop spans 14 amino acids. V was cut by 0 bases and J by 7 bases, with 15 bases left in between. CDR1 DFQATT and CDR2 SNEGSKA come from the germline V gene (reference sequence). CDR3 nucleotide sequence: TGCAGTGCTAGAGACAAGGTTTGGGCTTCGACCCAGTACTTC. Its protein product is CSARDKVWASTQYF.

In its sample, this clonotype was seen a few times. The chain combines TRBV15 with TRBJ2-3; D may be TRBD2 (6 bases). V was cut by 0 bases and J by 7 bases, with 11 bases left in between. CDR1 and CDR2 from the germline V gene are LNHNV and YYDKDF (reference sequence). The CDR3 spans 14 residues. DNA of the CDR3: TGTGCCACCAGCAGAGATATCGCGGGAAATACGCAGTATTTT. The encoded protein is CATSRDIAGNTQYF.

This clonotype came up many times. V usage is TRBV7-2 and J usage is TRBJ2-7; 8 bases fit TRBD2. V shed 5 bases and J 7 bases; nucleotides not matched to a gene: 28. Germline lookup yields CDR1 SGHTA and CDR2 FQGNSA. The CDR3 runs 20 residues. The CDR3 nucleotides are TGTGCCAGCAGCCCCCGTCTCGTCGGGAGGGCTTATCTTCTCATTTCAGAGCAGTACTTC. Translation gives CASSPRLVGRAYLLISEQYF.

The J gene is TRBJ2-3, the V gene TRBV20-1; D is uncertain. V lost 2 bases and J 0 bases, leaving 9 bases between the germline ends. Germline V CDR1 and CDR2: DFQATT, SNEGSKA (reference sequence). CDR3 size: 14 residues. This chain's CDR3 is CSARKEPSTDTQYF. CDR3 bases: TGCAGTGCTAGAAAGGAACCTAGCACAGATACGCAGTATTTT.

In this sample, this clonotype turned up a few times. The CDR3 DNA follows: TGTGCCAGCACCCCGGACAGGGAAGGGCTCCCTGAAGCTTTCTTT. Translating gives CASTPDREGLPEAFF. The rearrangement links TRBV12-3 or TRBV12-4 to TRBJ1-1, with TRBD1 matching over 8 bases. The CDR3 contains 15 residues. With 7 bases clipped from V and 6 bases from J, the junction kept 13 bases outside the gene matches.